The sequence of this T cell receptor beta chain was determined in a study of T-cell memory formation after mild COVID-19. This clonotype was recorded a few times. MiXCR, applied by TCRdb to the 5' RACE reads, yields one record per CDR3 protein. Among about 50,000 distinct CDR3 sequences listed, roughly a tenth were seen once. CDR1 and CDR2 from the germline V gene are SGHVS and FNYEAQ. This CDR3 is 13 amino acids long. Trimming took off 0 bases at V and 5 bases at J, with 4 bases between the two ends. This chain links TRBV7-6 with TRBJ2-2; D not certain. The sequenced material came from PBMCs or a T cell subset sorted from them (not recorded which). This receptor was taken from an adult woman who had mild COVID-19 (a few samples of this study predate the infection). Cell type and time point are not known. The CDR3 spells CASSLALTGELFF. CDR3 coding DNA: TGTGCCAGCAGCTTAGCGCTAACCGGGGAGCTGTTTTTT.